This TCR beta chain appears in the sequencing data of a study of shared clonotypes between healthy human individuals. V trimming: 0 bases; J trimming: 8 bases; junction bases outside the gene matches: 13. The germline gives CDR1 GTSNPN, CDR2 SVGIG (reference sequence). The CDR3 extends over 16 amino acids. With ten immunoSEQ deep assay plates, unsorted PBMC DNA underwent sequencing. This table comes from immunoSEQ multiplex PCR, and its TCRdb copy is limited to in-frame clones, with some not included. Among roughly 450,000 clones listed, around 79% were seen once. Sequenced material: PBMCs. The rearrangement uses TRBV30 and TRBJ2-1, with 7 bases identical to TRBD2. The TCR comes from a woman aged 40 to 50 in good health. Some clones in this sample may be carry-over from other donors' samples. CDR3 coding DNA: TGTGCCTGGAGTGTACATCGCCTAGCGGTGAGGCATGAGCAGTTCTTC. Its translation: CAWSVHRLAVRHEQFF.